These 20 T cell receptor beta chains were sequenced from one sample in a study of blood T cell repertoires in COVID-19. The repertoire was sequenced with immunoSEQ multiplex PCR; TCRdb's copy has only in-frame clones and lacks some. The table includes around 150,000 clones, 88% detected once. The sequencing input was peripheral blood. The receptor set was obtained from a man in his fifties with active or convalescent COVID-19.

The CDR3 loop reads CASRRDSGNTIYF. The CDR3 DNA sequence: TGCGCCAGCAGGCGGGATTCTGGAAACACCATATATTTT. V gene TRBV10-1 combines with J gene TRBJ1-3, with D unclear. V lost 6 bases and J lost 1, with 7 bases in between. This CDR3 spans 13 amino acids. Germline values: CDR1 WNHNN, CDR2 SYGVQD (reference sequence).

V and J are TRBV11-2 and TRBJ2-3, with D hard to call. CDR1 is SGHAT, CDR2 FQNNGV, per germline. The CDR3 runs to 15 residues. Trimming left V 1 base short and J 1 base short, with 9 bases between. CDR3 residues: CASSLAYRGTDTQYF. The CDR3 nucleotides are TGTGCCAGCAGCTTAGCTTACCGGGGCACAGATACGCAGTATTTT.

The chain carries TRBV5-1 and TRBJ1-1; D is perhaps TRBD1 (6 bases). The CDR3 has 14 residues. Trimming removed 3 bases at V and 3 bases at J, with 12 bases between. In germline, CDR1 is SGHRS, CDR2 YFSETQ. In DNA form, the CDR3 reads TGCGCCAGCAGCTCCGGGAGGGGGGACACTGAAGCTTTCTTT. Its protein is CASSSGRGDTEAFF.

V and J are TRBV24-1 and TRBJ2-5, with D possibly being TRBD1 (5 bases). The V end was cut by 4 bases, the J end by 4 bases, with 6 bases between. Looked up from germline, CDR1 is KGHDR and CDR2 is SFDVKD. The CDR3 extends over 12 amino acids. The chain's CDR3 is CATSDRVETQYF. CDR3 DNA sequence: TGTGCCACCAGTGACAGGGTAGAGACCCAGTACTTC.

The CDR3 here is CASSPPTSGVFKNIQYF. The CDR3 region has the DNA TGTGCCAGCTCACCACCGACTAGCGGGGTATTCAAAAACATTCAGTACTTC. The chain is built from TRBV18 and TRBJ2-4; TRBD2 matches at 11 bases. Germline V gene data show CDR1 as KGHSH and CDR2 as LQKENI. The CDR3 is 17 residues long. The trim removed 0 bases at V and 3 bases at J, leaving 4 bases unmatched.

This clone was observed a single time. Written as DNA, the CDR3 is TGTGCCAGCAGCTTAGGTGGGGGGGCGAGGGAAAAACTGTTTTTT. Residues: CASSLGGGAREKLFF. The V and J genes are TRBV7-2 and TRBJ1-4; the D gene is possibly TRBD1 (6 bases). The V end was cut by 1 base, the J end by 8 bases, with 14 bases between. CDR1 and CDR2 from the germline V gene are SGHTA and FQGNSA. CDR3 length: 15 residues.

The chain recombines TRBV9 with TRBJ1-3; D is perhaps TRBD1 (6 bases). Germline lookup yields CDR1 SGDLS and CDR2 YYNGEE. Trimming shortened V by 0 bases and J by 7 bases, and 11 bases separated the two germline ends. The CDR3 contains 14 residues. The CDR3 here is CASSVVGTSNTIYF. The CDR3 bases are TGTGCCAGCAGCGTAGTCGGGACATCGAACACCATATATTTT.

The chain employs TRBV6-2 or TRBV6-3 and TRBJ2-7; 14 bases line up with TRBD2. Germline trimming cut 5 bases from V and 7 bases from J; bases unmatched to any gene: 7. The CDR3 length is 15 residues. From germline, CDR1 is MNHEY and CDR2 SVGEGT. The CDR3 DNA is TGTGCCAGCAGTCCGGGACTAGCGGGAGTTGGAGAGCAGTACTTC. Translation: CASSPGLAGVGEQYF.

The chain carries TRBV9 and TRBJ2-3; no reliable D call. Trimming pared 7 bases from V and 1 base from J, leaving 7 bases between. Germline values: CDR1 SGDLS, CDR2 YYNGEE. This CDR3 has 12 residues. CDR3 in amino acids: CASGTGTDTQYF. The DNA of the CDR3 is TGTGCCAGCGGAACAGGCACAGATACGCAGTATTTT.

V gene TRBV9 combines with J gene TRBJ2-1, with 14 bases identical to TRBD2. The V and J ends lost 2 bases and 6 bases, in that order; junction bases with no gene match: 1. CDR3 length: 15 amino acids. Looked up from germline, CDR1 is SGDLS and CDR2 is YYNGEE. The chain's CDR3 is CASSVGLAGANEQFF. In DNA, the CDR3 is TGTGCCAGCAGCGTGGGACTAGCGGGAGCCAATGAGCAGTTCTTC.

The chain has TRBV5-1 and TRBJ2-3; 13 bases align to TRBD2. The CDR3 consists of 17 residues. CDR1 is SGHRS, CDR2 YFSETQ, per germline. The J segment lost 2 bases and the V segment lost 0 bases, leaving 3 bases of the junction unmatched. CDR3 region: CASSLAGTSGNTDTQYF. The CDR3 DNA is TGCGCCAGCAGCTTGGCCGGGACTAGCGGGAACACAGATACGCAGTATTTT.

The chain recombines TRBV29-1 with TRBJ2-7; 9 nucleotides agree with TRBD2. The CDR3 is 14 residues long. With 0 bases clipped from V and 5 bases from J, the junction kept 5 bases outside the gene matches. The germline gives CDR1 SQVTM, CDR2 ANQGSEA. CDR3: CSVEEGSGRNEQYF. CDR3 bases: TGCAGCGTTGAAGAGGGTAGCGGGAGAAACGAGCAGTACTTC.

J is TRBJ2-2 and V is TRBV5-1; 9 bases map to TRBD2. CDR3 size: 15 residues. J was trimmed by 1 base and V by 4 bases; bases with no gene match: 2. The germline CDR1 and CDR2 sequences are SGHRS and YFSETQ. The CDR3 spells CASSELAGNTGELFF. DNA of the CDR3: TGCGCCAGCAGCGAACTAGCGGGGAACACCGGGGAGCTGTTTTTT. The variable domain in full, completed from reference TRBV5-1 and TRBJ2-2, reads KAGVTQTPRYLIKTRGQQVTLSCSPISGHRSVSWYQQTPGQGLQFLFEYFSETQRNKGNFPGRFSGRQFSNSRSEMNVSTLELGDSALYLCASSELAGNTGELFFGEGSRLTVL.

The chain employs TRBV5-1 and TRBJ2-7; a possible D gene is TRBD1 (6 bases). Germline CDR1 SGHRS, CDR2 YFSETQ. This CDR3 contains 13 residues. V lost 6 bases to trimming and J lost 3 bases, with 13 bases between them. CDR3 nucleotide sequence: TGCGCCAGCACCCCGGGACAATACTACGAGCAGTACTTC. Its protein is CASTPGQYYEQYF. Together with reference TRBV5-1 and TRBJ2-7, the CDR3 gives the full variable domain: KAGVTQTPRYLIKTRGQQVTLSCSPISGHRSVSWYQQTPGQGLQFLFEYFSETQRNKGNFPGRFSGRQFSNSRSEMNVSTLELGDSALYLCASTPGQYYEQYFGPGTRLTVT.

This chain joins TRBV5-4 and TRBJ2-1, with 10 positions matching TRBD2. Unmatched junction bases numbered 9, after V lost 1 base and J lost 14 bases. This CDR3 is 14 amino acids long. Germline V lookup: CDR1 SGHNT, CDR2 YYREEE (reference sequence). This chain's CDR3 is CASSLYGAGGGEFF. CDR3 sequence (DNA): TGTGCCAGCAGCTTGTACGGAGCGGGAGGGGGGGAGTTCTTC.

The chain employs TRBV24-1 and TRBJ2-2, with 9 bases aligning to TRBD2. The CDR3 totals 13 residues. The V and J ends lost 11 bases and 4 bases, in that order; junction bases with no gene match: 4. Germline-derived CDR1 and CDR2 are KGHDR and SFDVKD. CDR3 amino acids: CAKGLAGTGELFF. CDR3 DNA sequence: TGTGCCAAGGGACTAGCAGGCACCGGGGAGCTGTTTTTT.

CDR3 sequence reads: CASSIRLAGYNEQFF. In DNA form, the CDR3 reads TGTGCCAGTAGTATTAGACTAGCGGGTTACAATGAGCAGTTCTTC. The chain is built from TRBV19 and TRBJ2-1, with TRBD2 matching over 10 bases. V lost 3 bases, J lost 4 bases, and 3 bases stayed unmatched. CDR1 and CDR2 from the germline V gene are LNHDA and SQIVND (reference sequence). The CDR3 spans 15 residues.

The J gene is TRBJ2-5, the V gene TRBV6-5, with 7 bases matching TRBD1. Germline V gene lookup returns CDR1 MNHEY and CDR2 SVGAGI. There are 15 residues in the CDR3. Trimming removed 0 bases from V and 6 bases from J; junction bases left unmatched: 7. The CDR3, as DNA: TGTGCCAGCAGTTACTCCGGGACAGATCCGAAGACCCAGTACTTC. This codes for CASSYSGTDPKTQYF.

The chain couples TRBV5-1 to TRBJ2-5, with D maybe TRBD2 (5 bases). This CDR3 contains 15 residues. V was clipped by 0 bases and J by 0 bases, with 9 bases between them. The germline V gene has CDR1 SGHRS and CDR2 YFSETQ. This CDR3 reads CASSLGSDYQETQYF. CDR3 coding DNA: TGCGCCAGCAGCTTGGGTAGCGACTACCAAGAGACCCAGTACTTC. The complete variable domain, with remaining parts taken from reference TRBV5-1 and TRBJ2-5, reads KAGVTQTPRYLIKTRGQQVTLSCSPISGHRSVSWYQQTPGQGLQFLFEYFSETQRNKGNFPGRFSGRQFSNSRSEMNVSTLELGDSALYLCASSLGSDYQETQYFGPGTRLLVL.

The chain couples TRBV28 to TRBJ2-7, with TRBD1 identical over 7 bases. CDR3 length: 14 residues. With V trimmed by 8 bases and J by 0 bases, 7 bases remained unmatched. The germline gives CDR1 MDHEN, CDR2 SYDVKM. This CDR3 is CASLGQISSYEQYF. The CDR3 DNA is TGTGCCAGCCTGGGACAGATTAGCTCCTACGAGCAGTACTTC. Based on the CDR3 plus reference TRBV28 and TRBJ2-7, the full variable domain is DVKVTQSSRYLVKRTGEKVFLECVQDMDHENMFWYRQDPGLGLRLIYFSYDVKMKEKGDIPEGYSVSREKKERFSLILESASTNQTSMYLCASLGQISSYEQYFGPGTRLTVT.